The T cell receptor (beta chain) under discussion was sequenced for a study of CD8+CD57+ T cells in acquired aplastic anemia (dated by TCRdb to about 2018). For the study in its entirety: On average, sorted CD4+ and CD8+ cells yielded roughly 3.4 ug of extracted DNA, with a range of roughly 0.18 to 30 ug. Mean read counts for healthy donor samples were approximately 10 million for CD4+ cells and 11.0 million for CD8+ cells. What the authors observed across the whole study: CD8+ Simpson's diversity did not differ significantly between patients and healthy controls (P=0.060). Although roughly 30 CD8+ CDR3 sequences were shared by patients and controls, these sequences appeared highly expressed in patients and within the immunodominant clones of patients.

Trimming removed 4 bases from V and 0 bases from J, leaving 10 bases between the germline ends. Reading the germline V gene gives CDR1 SQVTM and CDR2 ANQGSEA. The CDR3 sequence holds 13 residues, the cysteine and phenylalanine included. Kept here is only the CDR3 DNA, which spans 39 bases and is read in frame from base 1. Profiling of TCR beta VDJ combinations and CDR3 sequences used genomic DNA as the template. An Illumina HiSeq 2000 was the platform used for TCR repertoire sequencing. In the source study's methods: Repertoire assessment relied on Simpson's diversity index, CDR3 size and DJ length profiles, and TRBV/TRBJ rearrangement plots. Whichever DNA sequence was most abundant in the deep sequencing data was defined as the immunodominant clone. CDR3 amino acid sequences were screened for sharing across subjects and were compared with published repertoires and the VDJdb database. TCRdb trimmed the raw reads at Q25, called clones with MiXCR and kept productive beta chains. Identical CDR3 protein sequences are pooled into one entry, listed with their most common genes and DNA. TCRdb assigned the V and J calls; the authors' analysis was not used. This sample comprises about 190,000 distinct CDR3 sequences, less than 65% of them detected only once. About 15% of the sample comes from the top ten.

In this study, sorted CD4+ and CD8+ T cells from the blood of healthy subjects and of severe aplastic anemia patients had their TCR repertoires deep-sequenced. Ficoll-Paque density gradient centrifugation was used to isolate peripheral blood mononuclear cells. Before DNA extraction, CD4+ and CD8+ T cells were sorted with FACS or magnetic beads. Points on this clonotype: No antigen is known for it. No quality values exist for individual bases; no much larger clone is one base distant.

The sequence came from a human donor in good health, serving as a control. This chain is built from TRBV29-1 and TRBJ2-7, and the D gene may be TRBD1, 6 bases matching. Sequencing was carried out using sorted CD4+, CD8+, or CD8+CD57+ T cells (not recorded which) from PBMCs. This receptor has the CDR3 CSVVRGSSYEQYF. The DNA is TGCAGCGTTGTCAGGGGAAGCTCCTACGAGCAGTACTTC.